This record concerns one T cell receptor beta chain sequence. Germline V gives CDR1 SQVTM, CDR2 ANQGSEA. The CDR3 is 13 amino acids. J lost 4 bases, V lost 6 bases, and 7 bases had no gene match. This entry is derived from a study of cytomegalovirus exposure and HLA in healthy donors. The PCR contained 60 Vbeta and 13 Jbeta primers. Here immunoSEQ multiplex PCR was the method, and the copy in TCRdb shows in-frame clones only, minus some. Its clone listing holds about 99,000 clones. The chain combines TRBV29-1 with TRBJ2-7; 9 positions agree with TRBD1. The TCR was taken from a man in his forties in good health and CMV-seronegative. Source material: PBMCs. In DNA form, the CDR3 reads TGCAGCGTCAAACAGGGGGCCCCTTACGAGCAGTACTTC. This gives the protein CSVKQGAPYEQYF.